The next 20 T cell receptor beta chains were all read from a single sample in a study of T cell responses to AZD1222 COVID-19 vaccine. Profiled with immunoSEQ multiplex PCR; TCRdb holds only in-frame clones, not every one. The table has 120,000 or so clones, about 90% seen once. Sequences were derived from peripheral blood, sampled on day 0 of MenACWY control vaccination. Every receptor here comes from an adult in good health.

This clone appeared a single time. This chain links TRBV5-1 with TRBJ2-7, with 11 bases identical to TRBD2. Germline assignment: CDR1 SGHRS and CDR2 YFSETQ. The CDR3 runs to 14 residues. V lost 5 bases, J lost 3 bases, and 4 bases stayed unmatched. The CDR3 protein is CASSTLAGDYEQYF. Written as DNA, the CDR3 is TGCGCCAGCAGTACACTAGCGGGAGACTACGAGCAGTACTTC.

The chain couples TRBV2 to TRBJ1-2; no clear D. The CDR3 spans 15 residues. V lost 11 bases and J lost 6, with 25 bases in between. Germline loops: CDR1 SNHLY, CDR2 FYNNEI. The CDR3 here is CASLPLSPTVNGYTF. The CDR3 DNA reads TGTGCCTCATTGCCTCTTTCGCCCACCGTCAATGGCTACACCTTC.

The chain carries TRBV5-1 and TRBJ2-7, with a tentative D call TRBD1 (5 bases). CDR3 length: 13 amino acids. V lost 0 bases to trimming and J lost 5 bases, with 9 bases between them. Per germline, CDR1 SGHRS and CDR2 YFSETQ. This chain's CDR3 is CASSLVLGDEQYF. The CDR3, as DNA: TGCGCCAGCAGCTTGGTTTTAGGGGACGAGCAGTACTTC. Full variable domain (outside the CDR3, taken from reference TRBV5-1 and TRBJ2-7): KAGVTQTPRYLIKTRGQQVTLSCSPISGHRSVSWYQQTPGQGLQFLFEYFSETQRNKGNFPGRFSGRQFSNSRSEMNVSTLELGDSALYLCASSLVLGDEQYFGPGTRLTVT.

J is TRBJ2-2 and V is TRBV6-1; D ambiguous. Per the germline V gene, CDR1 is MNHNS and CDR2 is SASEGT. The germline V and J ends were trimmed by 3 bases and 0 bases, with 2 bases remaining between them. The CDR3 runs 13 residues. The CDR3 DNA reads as TGTGCCAGCAGTGACACGAACACCGGGGAGCTGTTTTTT. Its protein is CASSDTNTGELFF.

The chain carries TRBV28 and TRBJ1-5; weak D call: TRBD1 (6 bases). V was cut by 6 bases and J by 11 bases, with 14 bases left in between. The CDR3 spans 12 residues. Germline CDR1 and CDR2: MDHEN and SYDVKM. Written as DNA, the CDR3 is TGTGCCAGCAGCATCAGGGGTGCGGCCCAGCATTTT. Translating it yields CASSIRGAAQHF.

CDR3: CASSTYGGLNTGELFF. DNA for the CDR3: TGTGCCAGCAGTACTTACGGGGGATTGAACACCGGGGAGCTGTTTTTT. J is TRBJ2-2 and V is TRBV27, with D tentatively TRBD2 (6 bases). Germline CDR1 reads MNHEY; CDR2 reads SMNVEV (reference sequence). Trimming removed 5 bases at V and 1 base at J, with 14 bases between. This CDR3 has 16 amino acids.

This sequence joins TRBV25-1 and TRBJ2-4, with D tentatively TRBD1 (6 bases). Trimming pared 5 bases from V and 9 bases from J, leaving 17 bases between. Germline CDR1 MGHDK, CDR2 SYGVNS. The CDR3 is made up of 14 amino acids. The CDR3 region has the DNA TGTGCCAGCAGTTCCAGGTTTTTAGGGGGCATTCAGTACTTC. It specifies CASSSRFLGGIQYF.

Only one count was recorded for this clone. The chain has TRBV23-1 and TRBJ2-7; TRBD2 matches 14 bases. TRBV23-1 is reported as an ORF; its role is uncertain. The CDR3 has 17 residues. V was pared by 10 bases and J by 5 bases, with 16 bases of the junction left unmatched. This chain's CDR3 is CATPGTSGGAVPHEQYF. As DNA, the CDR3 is TGCGCCACCCCCGGGACTAGCGGGGGCGCGGTACCTCACGAGCAGTACTTC.

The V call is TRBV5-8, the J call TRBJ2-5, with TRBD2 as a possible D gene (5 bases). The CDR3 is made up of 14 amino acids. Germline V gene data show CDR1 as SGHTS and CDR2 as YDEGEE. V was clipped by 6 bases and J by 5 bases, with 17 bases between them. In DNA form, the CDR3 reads TGTGCCAGCACTGCACGGGGTCCTTGGGAGACCCAGTACTTC. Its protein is CASTARGPWETQYF.

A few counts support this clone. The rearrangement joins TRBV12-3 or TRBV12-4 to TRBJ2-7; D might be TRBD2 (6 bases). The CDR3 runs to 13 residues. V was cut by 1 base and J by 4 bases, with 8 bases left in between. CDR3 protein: CASSLGTNYEQYF. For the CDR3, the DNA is TGTGCCAGCAGTTTAGGGACTAATTACGAGCAGTACTTC.

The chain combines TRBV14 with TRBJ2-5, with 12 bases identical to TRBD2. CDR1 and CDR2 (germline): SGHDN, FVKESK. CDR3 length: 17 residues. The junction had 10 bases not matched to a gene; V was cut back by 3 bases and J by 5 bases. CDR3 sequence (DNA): TGTGCCAGCAGCCAGGTCCCCGGGACTAGCGGGTTGGAGACCCAGTACTTC. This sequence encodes CASSQVPGTSGLETQYF.

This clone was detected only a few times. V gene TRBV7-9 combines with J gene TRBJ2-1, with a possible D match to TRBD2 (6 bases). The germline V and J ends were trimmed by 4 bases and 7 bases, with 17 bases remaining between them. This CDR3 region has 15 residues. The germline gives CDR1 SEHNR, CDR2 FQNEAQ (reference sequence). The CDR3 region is CASSSTGRTTNEQFF. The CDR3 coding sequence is TGTGCCAGCAGCTCCACGGGACGGACTACGAATGAGCAGTTCTTC.

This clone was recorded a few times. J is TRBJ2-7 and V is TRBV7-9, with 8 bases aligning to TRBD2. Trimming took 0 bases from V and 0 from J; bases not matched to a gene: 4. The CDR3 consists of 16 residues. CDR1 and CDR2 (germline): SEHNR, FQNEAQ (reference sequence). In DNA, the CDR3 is TGTGCCAGCAGCTTAGCCGGCGGGAGGCACTCCTACGAGCAGTACTTC. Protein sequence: CASSLAGGRHSYEQYF.

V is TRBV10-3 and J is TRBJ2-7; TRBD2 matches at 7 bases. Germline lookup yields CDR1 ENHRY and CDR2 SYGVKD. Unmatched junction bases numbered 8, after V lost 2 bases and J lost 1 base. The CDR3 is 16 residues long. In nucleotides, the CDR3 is TGTGCCATCAGTGAGCCGGGGGGTGAGAGGTCCTACGAGCAGTACTTC. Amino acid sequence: CAISEPGGERSYEQYF.

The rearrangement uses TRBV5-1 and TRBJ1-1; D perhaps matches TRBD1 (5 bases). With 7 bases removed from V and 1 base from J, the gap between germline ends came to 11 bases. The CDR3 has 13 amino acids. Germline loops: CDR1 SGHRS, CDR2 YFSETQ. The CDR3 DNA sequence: TGCGCCAGCTGGGGGGTCTCGAACACTGAAGCTTTCTTT. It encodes CASWGVSNTEAFF.

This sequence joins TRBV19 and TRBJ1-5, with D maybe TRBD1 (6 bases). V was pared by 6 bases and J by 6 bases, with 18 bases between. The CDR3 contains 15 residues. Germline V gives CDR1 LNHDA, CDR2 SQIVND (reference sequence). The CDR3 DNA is TGTGCCAGTAGGTCACAGGGATTACAAAGTCAGCCCCAGCATTTT. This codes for CASRSQGLQSQPQHF.

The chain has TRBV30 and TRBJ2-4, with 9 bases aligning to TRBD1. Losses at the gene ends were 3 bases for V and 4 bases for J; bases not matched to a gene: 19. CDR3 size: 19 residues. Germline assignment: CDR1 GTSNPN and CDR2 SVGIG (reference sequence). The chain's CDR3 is CAWSPPLGQGFRSKNIQYF. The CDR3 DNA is TGTGCCTGGAGCCCTCCCCTCGGACAGGGGTTCAGGTCAAAAAACATTCAGTACTTC.

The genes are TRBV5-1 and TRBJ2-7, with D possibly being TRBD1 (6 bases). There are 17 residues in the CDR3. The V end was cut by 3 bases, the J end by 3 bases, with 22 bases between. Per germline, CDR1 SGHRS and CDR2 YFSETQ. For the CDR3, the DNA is TGCGCCAGCAGCTCAAGGGACACCGGGACGGCTTTCTACGAGCAGTACTTC. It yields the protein CASSSRDTGTAFYEQYF.

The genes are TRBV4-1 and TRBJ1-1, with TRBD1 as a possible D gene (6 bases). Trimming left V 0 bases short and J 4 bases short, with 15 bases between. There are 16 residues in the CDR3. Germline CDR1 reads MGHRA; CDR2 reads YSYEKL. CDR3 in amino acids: CASSQESRRGPTEAFF. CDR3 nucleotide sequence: TGCGCCAGCAGCCAAGAATCCCGCAGGGGTCCCACTGAAGCTTTCTTT.

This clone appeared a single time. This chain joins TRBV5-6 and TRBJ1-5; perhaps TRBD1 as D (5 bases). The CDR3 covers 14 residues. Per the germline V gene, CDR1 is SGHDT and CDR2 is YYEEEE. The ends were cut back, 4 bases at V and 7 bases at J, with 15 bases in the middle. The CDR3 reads CASSGGGRAQPQHF. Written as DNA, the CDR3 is TGTGCCAGCAGCGGGGGTGGCAGGGCACAGCCCCAGCATTTT.